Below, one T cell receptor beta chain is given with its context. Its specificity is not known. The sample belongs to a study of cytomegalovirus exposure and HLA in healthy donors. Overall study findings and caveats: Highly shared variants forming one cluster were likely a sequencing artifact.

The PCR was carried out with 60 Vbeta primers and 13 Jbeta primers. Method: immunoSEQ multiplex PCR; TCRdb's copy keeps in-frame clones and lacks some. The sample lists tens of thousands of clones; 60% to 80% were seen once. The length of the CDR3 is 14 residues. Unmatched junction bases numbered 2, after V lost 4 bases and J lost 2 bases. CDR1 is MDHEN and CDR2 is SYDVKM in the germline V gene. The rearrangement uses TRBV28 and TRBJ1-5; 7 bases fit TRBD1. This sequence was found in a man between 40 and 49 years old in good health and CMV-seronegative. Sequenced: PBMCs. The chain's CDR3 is CASSSGTGNQPQHF. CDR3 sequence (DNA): TGTGCCAGCAGTTCCGGGACAGGCAATCAGCCCCAGCATTTT.